The clone carrying this T cell receptor (beta chain) was counted a single time. Its antigen remains unknown. This specimen belongs to a study of Ad26.COV2.S vaccination and SARS-CoV-2 variants. Study-wide results and caveats: Total T cell responses were possibly underestimated by TCR breadth and depth analyses. Similar non-spike TCR breadth was seen in vaccine and placebo recipients. Reportedly, after vaccination the spike-specific CD8+ and CD4+ T cell responses displayed substantial breadth. Spike-specific TCR breadth ran higher among vaccine recipients than placebo recipients.

V lost 4 bases, J lost 1 base, and 8 bases lay in between. Germline assignment: CDR1 MGHRA and CDR2 YSYEKL. The CDR3 sequence is 13 residues long. Only in-frame clones appear in the TCRdb table, and some are missing; sequencing was by immunoSEQ multiplex PCR. Of about 94,000 clones in the sample, 82% are singletons; the top ten hold about a sixth. The clonotype comes from a human donor who had recovered from COVID-19. V gene TRBV4-1 combines with J gene TRBJ2-7; a possible D gene is TRBD1 (6 bases). The sample in question was peripheral blood, obtained after recovery from COVID-19. The DNA of the CDR3 is TGCGCCAGCAGCCCAGGACAGTCCTACGAGCAGTACTTC. Amino acid sequence: CASSPGQSYEQYF.